Following are 32 T cell receptor beta chains from one sample sequenced in a study of blood T cells in healthy people across ages. Alongside a J-beta primer mix, a sample-barcoded 5' primer served in a second PCR lasting roughly 7 to 12 cycles. TCRdb itself ran the 5' RACE reads through MiXCR, one entry per CDR3 protein. This table has about 1.8 million distinct CDR3 sequences, 40% to 55% appearing once. Material for sequencing was blood. Source of these receptors: a woman between 35 and 50 years old in good health.

This sequence joins TRBV28 and TRBJ2-1; no reliable D call. This CDR3 contains 15 residues. Germline assignment: CDR1 MDHEN and CDR2 SYDVKM. V was shortened by 7 bases and J by 4 bases, with 17 bases between the two germline ends. CDR3 in DNA: TGTGCCAGCACCCCGCTAGGCCCCTTTTACAATGAGCAGTTCTTC. Its protein product is CASTPLGPFYNEQFF. Supplemented by reference TRBV28 and TRBJ2-1, the full variable domain reads DVKVTQSSRYLVKRTGEKVFLECVQDMDHENMFWYRQDPGLGLRLIYFSYDVKMKEKGDIPEGYSVSREKKERFSLILESASTNQTSMYLCASTPLGPFYNEQFFGPGTRLTVL.

This chain links TRBV2 with TRBJ2-5, with 7 bases matching TRBD2. This CDR3 has 15 residues. V lost 3 bases and J lost 3; bases outside the gene matches: 7. Germline V gene data show CDR1 as SNHLY and CDR2 as FYNNEI. As DNA, the CDR3 is TGTGCCAGCAGTGAGGAGCGGGGAACTAAAGAGACCCAGTACTTC. Translating it yields CASSEERGTKETQYF. Drawing the rest from reference TRBV2 and TRBJ2-5, the complete variable domain is EPEVTQTPSHQVTQMGQEVILRCVPISNHLYFYWYRQILGQKVEFLVSFYNNEISEKSEIFDDQFSVERPDGSNFTLKIRSTKLEDSAMYFCASSEERGTKETQYFGPGTRLLVL.

The chain has TRBV7-2 and TRBJ2-7; 8 bases line up with TRBD2. The end of the DNA fits TRBJ2-5 better, so the J call may be wrong. Germline V CDR1 and CDR2: SGHTA, FQGNSA. This CDR3 region has 14 residues. Here the CDR3 DNA reads TGTGCCAGCAGCTTTAACGGGGGGGGAGAGACCCAGTACTTC. Translating it yields CASSFNGGGETQYF.

The chain has TRBV12-3 or TRBV12-4 and TRBJ2-3, with TRBD1 matching 11 bases. CDR3 length: 17 residues. V was clipped by 3 bases and J by 0 bases; unmatched bases: 5. CDR3 bases: TGTGCCAGCAGTTTCTGGACAGGGGGCCAAAGCACAGATACGCAGTATTTT. Protein: CASSFWTGGQSTDTQYF.

This clonotype was seen more than once but under ten times. The chain combines TRBV27 with TRBJ2-5; 7 bases align to TRBD1. Germline assignment: CDR1 MNHEY and CDR2 SMNVEV (reference sequence). Losses at the gene ends were 5 bases for V and 5 bases for J; bases not matched to a gene: 11. The CDR3 covers 15 residues. CDR3 coding DNA: TGTGCCAGCAGTCGAGGACAGGCGCTTAGCGAGACCCAGTACTTC. It specifies CASSRGQALSETQYF.

The chain has TRBV6-6 and TRBJ1-3; no firm D call. Deletions cut 2 bases from V and 4 bases from J, with 12 bases between. The germline gives CDR1 MNHNY, CDR2 SVGAGI (reference sequence). The CDR3 loop spans 15 amino acids. The CDR3 nucleotides are TGTGCCAGCAGTTACATCGGCAGAAGGGGAAACACCATATATTTT. This translates into CASSYIGRRGNTIYF.

CDR3 nucleotide sequence: TGTGCCAGCAGCGCCCGACTAGCGGGGGGGCCAGGTGAGCAGTTCTTC. Protein sequence: CASSARLAGGPGEQFF. This chain connects TRBV3-1 to TRBJ2-1, with 14 nucleotides matching TRBD2. The junction had 9 bases not matched to a gene; V was cut back by 5 bases and J by 9 bases. CDR1 and CDR2 from the germline V gene are LGHDT and YNNKEL (reference sequence). The CDR3 runs 16 residues.

This clonotype turned up a few times. The chain carries TRBV5-1 and TRBJ1-2; perhaps TRBD1 as D (5 bases). V was clipped by 10 bases and J by 6 bases, with 16 bases between them. The germline gives CDR1 SGHRS, CDR2 YFSETQ. This CDR3 is 12 amino acids long. In DNA form, the CDR3 reads TGCGCCGTATTCGGGGGGACGAATGGCTACACCTTC. Translating gives CAVFGGTNGYTF.

J is TRBJ1-1 and V is TRBV6-2 or TRBV6-3; 8 bases align to TRBD1. This CDR3 has 15 residues. V lost 3 bases and J lost 2; bases outside the gene matches: 5. CDR1 is MNHEY, CDR2 SVGEGT, per germline. The CDR3 DNA sequence: TGTGCCAGCAGTTATTCCGGACAGGGAAACACTGAAGCTTTCTTT. This sequence encodes CASSYSGQGNTEAFF.

The chain couples TRBV6-5 to TRBJ1-6; D is undetermined. Trimming stripped 6 bases from V and 8 bases from J, with 11 bases between. CDR1 is MNHEY, CDR2 SVGAGI, per germline. CDR3 length equals 13 residues. CDR3 coding DNA: TGTGCCAGCAGCAGGACCCGGGATTCACCCCTCCACTTT. Translation: CASSRTRDSPLHF.

The chain uses TRBV24-1 and TRBJ2-5; the match to TRBD1 covers 7 bases. Germline CDR1 is KGHDR and CDR2 is SFDVKD. The CDR3 spans 14 residues. V lost 3 bases and J lost 2; bases outside the gene matches: 2. CDR3 in amino acids: CATSDTGQQETQYF. CDR3 DNA sequence: TGTGCCACCAGTGATACGGGACAGCAAGAGACCCAGTACTTC.

V gene TRBV7-9 combines with J gene TRBJ1-1, with unresolved D. In germline, CDR1 is SEHNR, CDR2 FQNEAQ (reference sequence). The CDR3 is 15 amino acids. The V and J ends lost 5 bases and 1 base respectively, with 14 bases between them. In DNA form, the CDR3 reads TGTGCCAGCAGCCGACTCGACGGGCGGAACACTGAAGCTTTCTTT. Amino acid sequence: CASSRLDGRNTEAFF.

The chain combines TRBV20-1 with TRBJ2-5; no clear D. The CDR3 runs 12 residues. The ends were cut back, 2 bases at V and 2 bases at J, with 6 bases in the middle. CDR1 DFQATT and CDR2 SNEGSKA come from the germline V gene (reference sequence). This CDR3 reads CSARQVQETQYF. DNA for the CDR3: TGCAGTGCTAGACAGGTGCAAGAGACCCAGTACTTC.

The count of this clonotype is one. The V and J genes are TRBV6-2 or TRBV6-3 and TRBJ2-1; weak D call: TRBD1 (7 bases). This CDR3 is 11 amino acids long. The germline V gene encodes CDR1 MNHEY and CDR2 SVGEGT. The V end lost 7 bases, the J end lost 9 bases, and 10 bases lay between the germline ends. The CDR3 region is CASTQGGEQFF. The CDR3 nucleotides read TGTGCCAGCACTCAGGGGGGTGAGCAGTTCTTC.

This clonotype was observed a few times. V gene TRBV9 combines with J gene TRBJ2-3; no definite D call. This CDR3 spans 14 amino acids. The V and J ends lost 0 bases and 4 bases respectively, with 9 bases between them. Germline CDR1 SGDLS, CDR2 YYNGEE. This CDR3 is CASSVALGPDTQYF. The CDR3 nucleotides are TGTGCCAGCAGCGTAGCACTCGGTCCAGATACGCAGTATTTT.

This clonotype was counted at least ten times. The chain uses TRBV4-2 and TRBJ2-1, with 12 bases that match TRBD2. The CDR3 length is 16 residues. Germline V CDR1 and CDR2: LGHNA, YNFKEQ. The V and J ends lost 2 bases and 4 bases, in that order; junction bases with no gene match: 3. The CDR3 here is CASSQSTSGGYNEQFF. The CDR3 nucleotides read TGTGCCAGCAGCCAATCGACTAGCGGGGGTTACAATGAGCAGTTCTTC.

This clonotype was counted at least ten times. The V call is TRBV7-2, the J call TRBJ2-7; no clear D gene. The CDR3 has 14 residues. Germline V lookup: CDR1 SGHTA, CDR2 FQGNSA. The V gene lost 1 base and the J gene lost 7 bases, with 14 bases spanning the gap. The CDR3 sequence is CASSLDTPVGEQYF. DNA of the CDR3: TGTGCCAGCAGCTTAGATACGCCGGTGGGGGAGCAGTACTTC. The complete variable domain, with remaining parts taken from reference TRBV7-2 and TRBJ2-7, reads GAGVSQSPSNKVTEKGKDVELRCDPISGHTALYWYRQSLGQGLEFLIYFQGNSAPDKSGLPSDRFSAERTGGSVSTLTIQRTQQEDSAVYLCASSLDTPVGEQYFGPGTRLTVT.

The chain joins TRBV4-2 to TRBJ2-3; 12 positions agree with TRBD2. The J call may be incorrect, as the DNA end agrees better with TRBJ2-5. The germline CDR1 and CDR2 sequences are LGHNA and YNFKEQ. The CDR3 sequence is 14 residues long. CDR3 loop: CASSQELAGGTQYF. The CDR3 DNA reads TGTGCCAGCAGCCAAGAACTAGCGGGGGGGACCCAGTACTTC.

In regard to this clonotype: Sequence at one end of the junction differs from germline and may be a read error. This sequence joins TRBV27 and TRBJ2-4; D possibly uses TRBD1 or TRBD2 (6 bases each). The CDR3 has 12 residues. Germline CDR1 is MNHEY and CDR2 is SMNVEV (reference sequence). The chain's CDR3 is CACSLQGGEQYF. CDR3 DNA: TGTGCCTGCAGTTTACAGGGCGGGGAGCAGTACTTC.

The rearrangement joins TRBV29-1 to TRBJ2-1; TRBD2 aligns across 7 bases. CDR1 and CDR2 from the germline V gene are SQVTM and ANQGSEA. The trim removed 1 base at V and 8 bases at J, leaving 11 bases unmatched. The CDR3 runs 15 residues. The CDR3 loop reads CSVEVGGVRGDEQFF. CDR3 DNA: TGCAGCGTTGAAGTTGGGGGGGTTAGGGGCGATGAGCAGTTCTTC.

The chain joins TRBV9 to TRBJ2-6; 8 bases line up with TRBD1. The length of the CDR3 is 18 residues. Germline V gives CDR1 SGDLS, CDR2 YYNGEE. V trimming: 2 bases; J trimming: 0 bases; junction bases outside the gene matches: 7. CDR3 sequence reads: CASSVTGQAISGANVLTF. The CDR3 DNA reads TGTGCCAGCAGCGTTACGGGACAGGCTATCTCTGGGGCCAACGTCCTGACTTTC.

The DNA for the CDR3 is TGTGCCAGCAGTTACTGGCCACTCCGGGACAGTAAAAACATTCAGTACTTC. Translated: CASSYWPLRDSKNIQYF. V usage is TRBV6-5 and J usage is TRBJ2-4; TRBD1 agrees at 7 bases. In germline, CDR1 is MNHEY, CDR2 SVGAGI. Trimming at V came to 1 base and at J to 4 bases, leaving 10 bases not matched to a gene. The CDR3 sequence is 17 residues long.

This clonotype was seen a handful of times. The chain joins TRBV6-5 to TRBJ1-2; TRBD1 matches 7 bases. CDR3 length: 14 residues. V lost 4 bases and J lost 6; bases outside the gene matches: 8. The germline gives CDR1 MNHEY, CDR2 SVGAGI. The CDR3 DNA reads as TGTGCCAGCAGTTTGGGACAGCCCTACAATGGCTACACCTTC. Translation gives CASSLGQPYNGYTF.

The V and J genes are TRBV29-1 and TRBJ2-5; 9 bases match TRBD1. V lost 1 base to trimming and J lost 3 bases; unmatched junction nucleotides: 6. This CDR3 region has 15 residues. The germline V gene encodes CDR1 SQVTM and CDR2 ANQGSEA. The CDR3 bases are TGCAGCGTTGAAGCAGGGACAGGGTTGGAAGAGACCCAGTACTTC. Translation gives CSVEAGTGLEETQYF.

This chain connects TRBV5-6 to TRBJ2-1; D is possibly TRBD1 or TRBD2 (5 bases each). Germline lookup yields CDR1 SGHDT and CDR2 YYEEEE. CDR3 size: 17 residues. V gave up 1 base and J gave up 2 bases, with 16 bases separating them. In DNA, the CDR3 is TGTGCCAGCAGCTTGTGGGGCCGGGACCCAGCCTACAATGAGCAGTTCTTC. Translating it yields CASSLWGRDPAYNEQFF. Supplemented by reference TRBV5-6 and TRBJ2-1, the full variable domain reads DAGVTQSPTHLIKTRGQQVTLRCSPKSGHDTVSWYQQALGQGPQFIFQYYEEEERQRGNFPDRFSGHQFPNYSSELNVNALLLGDSALYLCASSLWGRDPAYNEQFFGPGTRLTVL.

The V and J genes are TRBV6-1 and TRBJ1-6; maybe TRBD1 (5 bases). The CDR3 totals 17 residues. Germline loops: CDR1 MNHNS, CDR2 SASEGT. The V and J ends lost 0 bases and 0 bases respectively, with 9 bases between them. The chain's CDR3 is CASSEAWGSSYNSPLHF. The CDR3 bases are TGTGCCAGCAGTGAAGCATGGGGGAGCTCCTATAATTCACCCCTCCACTTT.

The CDR3 nucleotides read TGTGCCAGCAGTTCCGATGGGGCGCGGGGCTACACCTTC. Protein: CASSSDGARGYTF. The rearrangement uses TRBV28 and TRBJ1-2, with a possible D match to TRBD1 (5 bases). The V and J ends lost 4 bases and 8 bases respectively, with 14 bases between them. There are 13 residues in the CDR3. The germline CDR1 and CDR2 sequences are MDHEN and SYDVKM.

This clonotype came up a few times. V is TRBV7-9 and J is TRBJ2-6; 10 bases are a match to TRBD2. Germline values: CDR1 SEHNR, CDR2 FQNEAQ (reference sequence). The J segment lost 0 bases and the V segment lost 2 bases, leaving 4 bases of the junction unmatched. The length of the CDR3 is 18 residues. The CDR3 protein is CASSLFTSGDSGANVLTF. As DNA, the CDR3 is TGTGCCAGCAGCTTATTCACTAGCGGGGACTCTGGGGCCAACGTCCTGACTTTC. The whole variable domain, filled in from reference TRBV7-9 and TRBJ2-6, reads DTGVSQNPRHKITKRGQNVTFRCDPISEHNRLYWYRQTLGQGPEFLTYFQNEAQLEKSRLLSDRFSAERPKGSFSTLEIQRTEQGDSAMYLCASSLFTSGDSGANVLTFGAGSRLTVL.

The chain couples TRBV6-4 to TRBJ2-3, with no clear D. CDR3 length: 13 amino acids. Germline loops: CDR1 MRHNA, CDR2 SNTAGT. The V end was cut by 3 bases, the J end by 4 bases, with 8 bases between. The DNA of the CDR3 is TGTGCCAGCAGTGATCCTCCCGCAGATACGCAGTATTTT. Encoded protein: CASSDPPADTQYF.

This clonotype was detected a few times. V gene TRBV29-1 combines with J gene TRBJ2-4; 7 positions match TRBD2. CDR1 is SQVTM and CDR2 is ANQGSEA in the germline V gene. The CDR3 is made up of 10 amino acids. Trimming took 6 bases from V and 14 from J; bases not matched to a gene: 7. The CDR3 sequence: CSVGTGLKYF. Here the CDR3 DNA reads TGCAGCGTCGGAACGGGACTAAAGTACTTC.

The V gene is TRBV18, the J gene TRBJ2-3, with 14 bases aligning to TRBD2. CDR1 is KGHSH, CDR2 LQKENI, per germline. The CDR3 has 20 residues. The V and J ends lost 2 bases and 5 bases, in that order; junction bases with no gene match: 15. This chain's CDR3 is CASSPGGLAGGPARRDTQYF. The CDR3 coding sequence is TGTGCCAGCTCACCAGGAGGACTAGCGGGGGGACCCGCGAGAAGAGATACGCAGTATTTT.

This clonotype has only a few counts. V is TRBV5-1 and J is TRBJ2-1; 8 positions agree with TRBD2. V lost 8 bases, J lost 2 bases, and 6 bases stayed unmatched. The CDR3 runs 14 residues. Germline-derived CDR1 and CDR2 are SGHRS and YFSETQ. This CDR3 reads CASLSGGPYNEQFF. The CDR3 nucleotides read TGCGCCAGTTTGAGCGGGGGCCCCTACAATGAGCAGTTCTTC.